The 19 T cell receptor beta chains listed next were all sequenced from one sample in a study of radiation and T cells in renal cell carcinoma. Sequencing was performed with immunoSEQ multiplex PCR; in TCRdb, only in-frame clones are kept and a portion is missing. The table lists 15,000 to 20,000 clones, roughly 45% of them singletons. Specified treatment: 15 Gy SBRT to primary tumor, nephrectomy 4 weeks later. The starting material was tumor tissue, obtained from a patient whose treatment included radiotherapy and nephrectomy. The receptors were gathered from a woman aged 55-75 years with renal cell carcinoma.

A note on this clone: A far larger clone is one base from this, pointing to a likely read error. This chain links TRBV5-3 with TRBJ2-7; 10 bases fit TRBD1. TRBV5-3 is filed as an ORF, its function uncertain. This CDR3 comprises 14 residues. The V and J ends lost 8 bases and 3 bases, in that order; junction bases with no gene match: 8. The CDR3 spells CASSRTGGIYEQYF. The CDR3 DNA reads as TGTGCCAGCAGCCGGACAGGGGGAATCTACGAGCAGTACTTC.

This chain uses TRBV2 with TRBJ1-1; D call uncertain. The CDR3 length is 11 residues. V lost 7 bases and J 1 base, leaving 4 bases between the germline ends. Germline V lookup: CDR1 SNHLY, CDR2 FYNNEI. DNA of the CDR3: TGTGCCAGCAAGGAGAACACTGAAGCTTTCTTT. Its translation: CASKENTEAFF.

The CDR3 reads CASSVGTGSSGNTIYF. CDR3 nucleotide sequence: TGTGCCAGCAGCGTGGGGACAGGGTCTTCTGGAAACACCATATATTTT. V usage is TRBV5-5 and J usage is TRBJ1-3; 9 bases match TRBD1. V was clipped by 4 bases and J by 1 base; unmatched bases: 6. Germline lookup yields CDR1 SGHKS and CDR2 YYEKEE (reference sequence). The CDR3 totals 16 residues.

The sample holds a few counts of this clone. The DNA for the CDR3 is TGTGCCACCCTGACCTGGGGGGAGCAGTACTTC. Protein sequence: CATLTWGEQYF. The chain links TRBV27 to TRBJ2-7; the D call may be TRBD1 or TRBD2 (5 bases each). The V gene's germline CDR1 is MNHEY and CDR2 SMNVEV (reference sequence). The V and J ends lost 10 bases and 7 bases respectively, with 14 bases between them. The CDR3 is 11 residues long.

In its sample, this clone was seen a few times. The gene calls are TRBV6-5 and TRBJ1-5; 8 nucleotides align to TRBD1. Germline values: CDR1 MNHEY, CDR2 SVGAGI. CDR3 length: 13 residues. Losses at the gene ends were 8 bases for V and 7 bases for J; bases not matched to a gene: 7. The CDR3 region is CASHRGVGQPQHF. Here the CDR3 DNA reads TGTGCCAGCCACAGGGGGGTGGGCCAGCCCCAGCATTTT.

This CDR3 is CASHLWQGVEKLFF. Written as DNA, the CDR3 is TGTGCCAGCCACCTGTGGCAGGGGGTTGAAAAACTGTTTTTT. V and J are TRBV6-5 and TRBJ1-4; 7 positions match TRBD1. This CDR3 comprises 14 residues. Germline lookup yields CDR1 MNHEY and CDR2 SVGAGI. After removal of 8 bases from V and 7 bases from J, the junction contained 10 bases not matched to a gene.

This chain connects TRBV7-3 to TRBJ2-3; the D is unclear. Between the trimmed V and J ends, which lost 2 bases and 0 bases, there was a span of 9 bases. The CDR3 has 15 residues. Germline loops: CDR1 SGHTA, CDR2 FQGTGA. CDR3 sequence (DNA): TGTGCCAGCAGCTTAGTCCCCCACAGCACAGATACGCAGTATTTT. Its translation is CASSLVPHSTDTQYF.

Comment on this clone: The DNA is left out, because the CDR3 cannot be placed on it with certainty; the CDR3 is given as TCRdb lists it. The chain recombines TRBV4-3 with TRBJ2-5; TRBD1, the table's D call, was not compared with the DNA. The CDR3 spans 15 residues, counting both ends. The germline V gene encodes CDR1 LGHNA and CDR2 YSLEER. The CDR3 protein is CASSQDLWQWETQYF.

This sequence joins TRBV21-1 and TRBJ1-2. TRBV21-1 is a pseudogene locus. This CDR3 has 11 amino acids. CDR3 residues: CASTGNYGYTF. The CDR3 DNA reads TGTGCCAGCACGGGGAACTATGGCTACACCTTC.

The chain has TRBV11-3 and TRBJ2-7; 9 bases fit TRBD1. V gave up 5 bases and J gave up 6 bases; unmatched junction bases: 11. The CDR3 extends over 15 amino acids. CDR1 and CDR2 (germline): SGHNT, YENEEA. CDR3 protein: CASSPRDRGSGEQYF. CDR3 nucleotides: TGTGCCAGCAGCCCGAGAGACAGGGGGTCTGGCGAGCAGTACTTC. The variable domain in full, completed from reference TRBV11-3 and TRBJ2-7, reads EAGVVQSPRYKIIEKKQPVAFWCNPISGHNTLYWYLQNLGQGPELLIRYENEEAVDDSQLPKDRFSAERLKGVDSTLKIQPAELGDSAVYLCASSPRDRGSGEQYFGPGTRLTVT.

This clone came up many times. The CDR3 sequence: CASSQPSDRLYGYTF. CDR3 bases: TGTGCCAGCAGCCAACCCTCCGACAGGCTCTATGGCTACACCTTC. The chain employs TRBV4-2 and TRBJ1-2; a weak D match, TRBD1 (6 bases). Germline assignment: CDR1 LGHNA and CDR2 YNFKEQ. Trimming removed 2 bases at V and 4 bases at J, with 14 bases between. CDR3 length equals 15 residues.

CDR3 DNA sequence: TGTGCCAGCTCAGGAGAACATAGCAATCAGCCCCAGCATTTT. It codes for CASSGEHSNQPQHF. The chain is built from TRBV18 and TRBJ1-5; D call uncertain. V gave up 5 bases and J gave up 0 bases, with 8 bases separating them. Germline V lookup: CDR1 KGHSH, CDR2 LQKENI. The CDR3 consists of 14 residues.

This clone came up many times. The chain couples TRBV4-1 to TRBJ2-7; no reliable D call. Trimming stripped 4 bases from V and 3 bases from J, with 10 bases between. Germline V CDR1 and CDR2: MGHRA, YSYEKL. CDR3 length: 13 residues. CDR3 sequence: CASSRPDGYEQYF. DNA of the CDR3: TGCGCCAGCAGCCGCCCGGACGGCTACGAGCAGTACTTC.

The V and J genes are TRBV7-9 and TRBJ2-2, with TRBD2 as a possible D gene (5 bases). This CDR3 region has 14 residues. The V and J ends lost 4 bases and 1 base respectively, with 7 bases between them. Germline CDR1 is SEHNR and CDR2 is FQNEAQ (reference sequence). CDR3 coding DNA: TGTGCCAGCAGCTCCACTAGGAACACCGGGGAGCTGTTTTTT. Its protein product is CASSSTRNTGELFF.

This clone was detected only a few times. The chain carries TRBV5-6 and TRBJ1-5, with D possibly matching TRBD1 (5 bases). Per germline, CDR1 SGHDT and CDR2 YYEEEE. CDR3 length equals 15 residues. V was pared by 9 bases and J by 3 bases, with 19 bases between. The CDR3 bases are TGTGCCACCAGAAAACTCGCGGGACTCAATCAGCCCCAGCATTTT. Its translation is CATRKLAGLNQPQHF.

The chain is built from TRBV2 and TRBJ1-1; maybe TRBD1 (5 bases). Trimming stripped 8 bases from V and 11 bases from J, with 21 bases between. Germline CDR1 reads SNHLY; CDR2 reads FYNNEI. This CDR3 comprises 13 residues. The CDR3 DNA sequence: TGTGCCAGCCCAATTGGAGACAGCCGTCGGGCTTTCTTT. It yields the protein CASPIGDSRRAFF.

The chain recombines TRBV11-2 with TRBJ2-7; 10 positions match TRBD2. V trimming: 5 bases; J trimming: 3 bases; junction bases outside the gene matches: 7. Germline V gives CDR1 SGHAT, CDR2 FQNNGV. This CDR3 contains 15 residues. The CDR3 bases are TGTGCCAGCAGCGTTGGGCTAGCGGGAGTCTACGAGCAGTACTTC. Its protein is CASSVGLAGVYEQYF.

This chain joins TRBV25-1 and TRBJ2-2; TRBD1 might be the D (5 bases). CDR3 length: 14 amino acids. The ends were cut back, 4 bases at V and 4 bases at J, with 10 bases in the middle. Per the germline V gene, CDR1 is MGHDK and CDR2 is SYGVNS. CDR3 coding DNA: TGTGCCAGCAGTGGGCCTAGGGGCACCGGGGAGCTGTTTTTT. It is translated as CASSGPRGTGELFF. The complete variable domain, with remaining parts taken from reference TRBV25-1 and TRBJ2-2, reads EADIYQTPRYLVIGTGKKITLECSQTMGHDKMYWYQQDPGMELHLIHYSYGVNSTEKGDLSSESTVSRIRTEHFPLTLESARPSHTSQYLCASSGPRGTGELFFGEGSRLTVL.

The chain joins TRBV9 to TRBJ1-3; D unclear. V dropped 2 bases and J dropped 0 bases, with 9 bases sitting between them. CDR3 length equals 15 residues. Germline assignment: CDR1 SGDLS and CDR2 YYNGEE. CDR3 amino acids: CASSVRPDSGNTIYF. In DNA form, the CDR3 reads TGTGCCAGCAGCGTCCGCCCCGACTCTGGAAACACCATATATTTT.